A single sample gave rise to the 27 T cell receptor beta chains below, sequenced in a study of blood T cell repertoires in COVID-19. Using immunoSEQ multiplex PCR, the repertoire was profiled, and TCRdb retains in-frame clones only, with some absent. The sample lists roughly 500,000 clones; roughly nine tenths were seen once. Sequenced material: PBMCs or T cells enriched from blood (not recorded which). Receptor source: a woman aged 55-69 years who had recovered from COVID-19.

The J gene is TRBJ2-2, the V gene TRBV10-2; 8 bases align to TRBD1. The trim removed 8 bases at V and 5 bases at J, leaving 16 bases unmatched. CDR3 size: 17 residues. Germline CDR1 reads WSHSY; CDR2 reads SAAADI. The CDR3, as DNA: TGCGCCAGCGAGGCCCGGACAGGGTTGGATCTGACCGGGGAGCTGTTTTTT. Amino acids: CASEARTGLDLTGELFF.

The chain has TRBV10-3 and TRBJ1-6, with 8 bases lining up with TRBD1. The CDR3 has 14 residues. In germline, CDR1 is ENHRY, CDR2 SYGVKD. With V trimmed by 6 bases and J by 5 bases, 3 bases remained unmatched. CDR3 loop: CAISIQGDNSPLHF. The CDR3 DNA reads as TGTGCCATCAGCATACAGGGGGATAATTCACCCCTCCACTTT.

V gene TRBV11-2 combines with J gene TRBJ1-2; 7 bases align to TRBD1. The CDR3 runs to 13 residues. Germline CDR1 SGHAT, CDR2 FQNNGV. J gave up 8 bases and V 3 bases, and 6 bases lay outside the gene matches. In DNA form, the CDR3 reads TGTGCCAGCAGCTTCAGGACAGGCGAGGGCTACACCTTC. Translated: CASSFRTGEGYTF.

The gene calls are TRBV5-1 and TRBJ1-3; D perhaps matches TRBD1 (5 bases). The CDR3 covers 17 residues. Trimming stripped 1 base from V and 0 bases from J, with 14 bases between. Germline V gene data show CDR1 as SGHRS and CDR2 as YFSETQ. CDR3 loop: CASSLMGGDSSGNTIYF. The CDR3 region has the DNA TGCGCCAGCAGCTTGATGGGGGGAGACAGCTCTGGAAACACCATATATTTT.

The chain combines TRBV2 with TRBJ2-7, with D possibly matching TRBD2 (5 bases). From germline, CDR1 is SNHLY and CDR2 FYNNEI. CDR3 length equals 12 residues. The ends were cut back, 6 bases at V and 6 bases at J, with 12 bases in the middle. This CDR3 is CASSPSFSEQYF. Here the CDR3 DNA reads TGTGCCAGCAGCCCTAGCTTCAGCGAGCAGTACTTC.

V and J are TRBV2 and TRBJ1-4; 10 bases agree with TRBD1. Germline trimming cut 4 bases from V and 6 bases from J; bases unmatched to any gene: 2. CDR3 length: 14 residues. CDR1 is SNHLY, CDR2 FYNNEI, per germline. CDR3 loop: CASSVDRGDEKLFF. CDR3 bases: TGTGCCAGCAGTGTGGACAGGGGGGATGAAAAACTGTTTTTT.

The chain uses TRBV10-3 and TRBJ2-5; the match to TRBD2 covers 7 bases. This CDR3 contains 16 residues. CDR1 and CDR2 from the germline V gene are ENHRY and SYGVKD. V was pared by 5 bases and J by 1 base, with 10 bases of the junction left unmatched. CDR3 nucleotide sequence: TGTGCCATCAGTCTTGGGGCTAGCGGAAGCCAAGAGACCCAGTACTTC. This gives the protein CAISLGASGSQETQYF.

The CDR3 spells CASSYRGGTGELFF. The DNA of the CDR3 is TGTGCCAGCAGTTACAGGGGAGGTACCGGGGAGCTGTTTTTT. The chain uses TRBV2 and TRBJ2-2; possibly TRBD1 for D (7 bases). V lost 5 bases and J lost 5, with 12 bases in between. The CDR3 runs 14 residues. Germline V gene sequence: CDR1 SNHLY, CDR2 FYNNEI.

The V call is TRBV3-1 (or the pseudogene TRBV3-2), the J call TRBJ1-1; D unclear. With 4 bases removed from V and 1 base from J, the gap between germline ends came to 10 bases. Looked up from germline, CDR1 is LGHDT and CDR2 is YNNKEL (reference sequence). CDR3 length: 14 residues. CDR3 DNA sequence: TGTGCCAGCAGCCTTAGTGGTAGGAACACTGAAGCTTTCTTT. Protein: CASSLSGRNTEAFF.

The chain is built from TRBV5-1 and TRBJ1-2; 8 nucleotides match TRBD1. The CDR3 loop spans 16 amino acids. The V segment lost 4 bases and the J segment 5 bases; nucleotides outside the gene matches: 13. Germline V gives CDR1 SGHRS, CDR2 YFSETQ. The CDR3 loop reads CASSPGQGWGGYGYTF. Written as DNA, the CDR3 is TGCGCCAGCAGCCCAGGACAGGGATGGGGTGGGTATGGCTACACCTTC.

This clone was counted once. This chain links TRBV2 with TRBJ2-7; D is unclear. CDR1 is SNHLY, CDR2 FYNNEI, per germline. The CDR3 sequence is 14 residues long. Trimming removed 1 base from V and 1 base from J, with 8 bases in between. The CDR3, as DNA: TGTGCCAGCAGTGAAGTACGGAGTTCCTACGAGCAGTACTTC. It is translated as CASSEVRSSYEQYF.

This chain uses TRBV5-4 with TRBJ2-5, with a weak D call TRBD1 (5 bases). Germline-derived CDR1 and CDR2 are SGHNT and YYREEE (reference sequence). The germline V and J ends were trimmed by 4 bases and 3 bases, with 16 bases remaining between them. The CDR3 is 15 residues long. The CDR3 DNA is TGTGCCAGCAGCCGCCAGGGCTTCAACAAAGAGACCCAGTACTTC. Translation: CASSRQGFNKETQYF.

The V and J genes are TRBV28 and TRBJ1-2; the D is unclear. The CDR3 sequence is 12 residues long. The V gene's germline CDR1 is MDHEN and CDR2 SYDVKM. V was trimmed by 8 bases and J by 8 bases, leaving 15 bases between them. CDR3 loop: CASFYPTGGYTF. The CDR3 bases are TGTGCCAGCTTTTACCCGACCGGGGGCTACACCTTC.

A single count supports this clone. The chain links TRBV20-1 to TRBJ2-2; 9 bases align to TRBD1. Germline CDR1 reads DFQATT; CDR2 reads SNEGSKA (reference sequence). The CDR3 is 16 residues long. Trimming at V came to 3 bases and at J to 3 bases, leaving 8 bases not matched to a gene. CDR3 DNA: TGCAGTGCTAGTAATTTCCGGGACAGGGACACCGGGGAGCTGTTTTTT. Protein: CSASNFRDRDTGELFF.

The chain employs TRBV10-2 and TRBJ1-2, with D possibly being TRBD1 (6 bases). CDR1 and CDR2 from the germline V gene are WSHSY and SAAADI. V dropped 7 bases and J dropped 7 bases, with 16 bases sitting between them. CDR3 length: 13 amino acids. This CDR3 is CASKGVGVVGYTF. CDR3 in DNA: TGCGCCAGCAAGGGGGTGGGGGTTGTTGGCTACACCTTC.

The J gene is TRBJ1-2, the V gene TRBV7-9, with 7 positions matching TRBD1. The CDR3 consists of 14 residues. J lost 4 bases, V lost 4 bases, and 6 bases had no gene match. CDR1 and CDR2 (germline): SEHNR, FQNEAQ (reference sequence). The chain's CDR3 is CASSSATGPYGYTF. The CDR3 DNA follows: TGTGCCAGCAGCTCGGCGACAGGGCCCTATGGCTACACCTTC.

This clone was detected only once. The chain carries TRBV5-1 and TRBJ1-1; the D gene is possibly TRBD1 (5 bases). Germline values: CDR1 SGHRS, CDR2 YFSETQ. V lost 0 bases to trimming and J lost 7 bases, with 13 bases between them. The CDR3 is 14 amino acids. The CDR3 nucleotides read TGCGCCAGCAGCTTGGCCGCCACGGGGGATGAAGCTTTCTTT. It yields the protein CASSLAATGDEAFF.

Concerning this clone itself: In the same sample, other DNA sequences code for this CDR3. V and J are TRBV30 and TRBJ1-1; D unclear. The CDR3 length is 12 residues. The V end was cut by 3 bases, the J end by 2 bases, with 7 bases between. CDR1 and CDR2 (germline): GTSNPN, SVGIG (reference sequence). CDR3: CAWRGGNTEAFF. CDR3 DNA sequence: TGTGCCTGGAGGGGAGGAAACACTGAAGCTTTCTTT.

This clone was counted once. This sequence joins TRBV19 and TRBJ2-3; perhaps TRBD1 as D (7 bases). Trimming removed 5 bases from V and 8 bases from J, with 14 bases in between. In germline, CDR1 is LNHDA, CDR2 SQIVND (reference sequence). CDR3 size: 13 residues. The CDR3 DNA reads TGTGCCAGTAGTCCGGGGGACAGCGCTACGCAGTATTTT. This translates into CASSPGDSATQYF.

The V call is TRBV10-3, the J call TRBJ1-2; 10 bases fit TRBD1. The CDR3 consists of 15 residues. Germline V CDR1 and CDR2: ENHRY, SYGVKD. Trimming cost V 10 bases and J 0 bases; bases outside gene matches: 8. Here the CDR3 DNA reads TGTGCCACGTCGACAGGGGGCTCCGCTAACTATGGCTACACCTTC. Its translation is CATSTGGSANYGYTF.

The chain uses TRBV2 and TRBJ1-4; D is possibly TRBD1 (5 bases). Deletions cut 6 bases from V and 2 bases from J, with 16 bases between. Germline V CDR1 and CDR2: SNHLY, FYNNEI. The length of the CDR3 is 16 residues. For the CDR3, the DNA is TGTGCCAGCAGATGGACACCTCCTGGGACTAATGAAAAACTGTTTTTT. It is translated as CASRWTPPGTNEKLFF.

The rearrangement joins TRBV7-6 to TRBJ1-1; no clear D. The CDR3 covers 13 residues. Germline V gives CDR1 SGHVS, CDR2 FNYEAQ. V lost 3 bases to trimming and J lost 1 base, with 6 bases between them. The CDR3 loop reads CASSFLWNTEAFF. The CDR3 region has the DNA TGTGCCAGCAGCTTCCTGTGGAACACTGAAGCTTTCTTT.

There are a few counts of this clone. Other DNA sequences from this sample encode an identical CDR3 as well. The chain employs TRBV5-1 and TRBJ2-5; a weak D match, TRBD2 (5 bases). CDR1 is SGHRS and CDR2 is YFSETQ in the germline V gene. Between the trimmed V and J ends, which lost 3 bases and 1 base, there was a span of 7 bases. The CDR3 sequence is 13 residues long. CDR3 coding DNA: TGCGCCAGCAGCTCCGGGGTCCAAGAGACCCAGTACTTC. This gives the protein CASSSGVQETQYF.

DNA for the CDR3: TGTGCCAGCAGTGCGGGCTACGAGCAGTACTTC. Its protein product is CASSAGYEQYF. The V and J genes are TRBV11-3 and TRBJ2-7; a possible D gene is TRBD2 (5 bases). The CDR3 has 11 residues. In germline, CDR1 is SGHNT, CDR2 YENEEA. V gave up 6 bases and J gave up 3 bases, with 6 bases separating them.

CDR3 region: CASSVEGGNTGELFF. Here the CDR3 DNA reads TGTGCCAGCAGTGTTGAGGGAGGGAACACCGGGGAGCTGTTTTTT. The chain combines TRBV6-4 with TRBJ2-2; D perhaps matches TRBD2 (6 bases). Trimming cost V 4 bases and J 1 base, with 10 bases left between them. The germline V gene has CDR1 MRHNA and CDR2 SNTAGT. The CDR3 length is 15 residues.

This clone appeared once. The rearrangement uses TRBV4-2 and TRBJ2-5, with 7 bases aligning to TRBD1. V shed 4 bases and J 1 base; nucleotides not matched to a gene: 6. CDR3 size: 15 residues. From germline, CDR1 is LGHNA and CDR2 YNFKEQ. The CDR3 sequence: CASSRTRDSQETQYF. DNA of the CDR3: TGTGCCAGCAGCCGCACGAGGGACAGCCAAGAGACCCAGTACTTC.

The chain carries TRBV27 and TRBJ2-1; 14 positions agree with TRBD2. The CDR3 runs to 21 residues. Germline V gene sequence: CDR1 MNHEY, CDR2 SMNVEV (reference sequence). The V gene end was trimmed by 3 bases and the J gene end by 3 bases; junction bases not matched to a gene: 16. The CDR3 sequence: CASSLPGLAGGHLLLYNEQFF. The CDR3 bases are TGTGCCAGCAGTTTGCCTGGACTAGCGGGGGGCCATCTGCTGCTCTACAATGAGCAGTTCTTC.